Below, 32 T cell receptor beta chains from the same sample are listed, as sequenced in a study of blood T cell repertoires in COVID-19. Only in-frame clones appear in the TCRdb table, and some are missing; sequencing was by immunoSEQ multiplex PCR. This sample carries about 400,000 clones, approximately 85% of them seen once, and the ten largest clones take roughly 2%. The sample taken for sequencing was PBMCs or T cells enriched from blood (not recorded which). The source of these receptors is a woman aged 40 to 49 with acute COVID-19.

This chain joins TRBV3-1 (or the pseudogene TRBV3-2) and TRBJ2-1; TRBD2 agrees at 9 bases. V was pared by 1 base and J by 2 bases, with 6 bases of the junction left unmatched. The CDR3 sequence is 17 residues long. The germline V gene encodes CDR1 LGHDT and CDR2 YNNKEL (reference sequence). CDR3 region: CASSQVLSGGTYNEQFF. CDR3 coding DNA: TGTGCCAGCAGCCAAGTCCTCAGCGGGGGGACCTACAATGAGCAGTTCTTC.

V is TRBV7-9 and J is TRBJ1-1; TRBD1 agrees at 9 bases. The germline CDR1 and CDR2 sequences are SEHNR and FQNEAQ (reference sequence). This CDR3 spans 14 amino acids. J gave up 4 bases and V 5 bases, and 5 bases lay outside the gene matches. The CDR3 DNA is TGTGCCAGCAGCGTAACAGGGGGCGGCACTGAAGCTTTCTTT. Translated, it gives CASSVTGGGTEAFF.

The chain employs TRBV5-1 and TRBJ1-1, with D hard to call. CDR1 and CDR2 (germline): SGHRS, YFSETQ. The V gene lost 0 bases and the J gene lost 1 base, with 10 bases spanning the gap. This CDR3 comprises 15 residues. The CDR3 nucleotides are TGCGCCAGCAGCTTGGATGGCCGAAGGAACACTGAAGCTTTCTTT. Amino acids: CASSLDGRRNTEAFF.

The CDR3 region is CASSLGRGGYTF. The CDR3 bases are TGTGCCAGCAGCTTAGGTAGGGGTGGCTACACCTTC. The chain recombines TRBV5-5 with TRBJ1-2; tentatively, D is TRBD1 (5 bases). Trimming removed 2 bases from V and 7 bases from J, with 9 bases in between. Germline CDR1 is SGHKS and CDR2 is YYEKEE (reference sequence). This CDR3 region has 12 residues.

The chain carries TRBV27 and TRBJ1-3, with 7 bases lining up with TRBD1. The V gene end was trimmed by 4 bases and the J gene end by 2 bases; junction bases not matched to a gene: 2. Germline V gene sequence: CDR1 MNHEY, CDR2 SMNVEV (reference sequence). The CDR3 contains 14 residues. The CDR3 region has the DNA TGTGCCAGCAGTTCGACAGGGACTGGAAACACCATATATTTT. It specifies CASSSTGTGNTIYF.

This sequence joins TRBV6-2 or TRBV6-3 and TRBJ1-2, with 8 bases lining up with TRBD1. J lost 8 bases, V lost 6 bases, and 17 bases had no gene match. The CDR3 covers 16 residues. CDR1 is MNHEY and CDR2 is SVGEGT in the germline V gene. DNA for the CDR3: TGTGCCAGCAGCAAGACAGGGGTTAAGCCTAATGGCGGCTACACCTTC. This translates into CASSKTGVKPNGGYTF.

The V call is TRBV4-1, the J call TRBJ2-3; TRBD2 is a possible D gene (7 bases). V dropped 1 base and J dropped 4 bases, with 9 bases sitting between them. This CDR3 is built from 14 residues. CDR1 is MGHRA, CDR2 YSYEKL, per germline. The CDR3: CASSQVGGADTQYF. CDR3 bases: TGCGCCAGCAGCCAAGTAGGGGGGGCAGATACGCAGTATTTT.

The V and J genes are TRBV7-9 and TRBJ2-2; 12 nucleotides agree with TRBD2. The ends lost 2 bases at V and 5 bases at J; junction bases unmatched: 3. Per the germline V gene, CDR1 is SEHNR and CDR2 is FQNEAQ (reference sequence). This CDR3 is 16 amino acids long. The CDR3 is CASSLRTSGGTGELFF. The CDR3 DNA is TGTGCCAGCAGCTTACGCACTAGCGGGGGGACCGGGGAGCTGTTTTTT.

The V gene is TRBV9, the J gene TRBJ2-1; 8 nucleotides agree with TRBD2. The CDR3 loop spans 17 amino acids. The ends lost 2 bases at V and 0 bases at J; junction bases unmatched: 7. Germline V CDR1 and CDR2: SGDLS, YYNGEE. CDR3 in DNA: TGTGCCAGCAGCGTTACCCAGCGGGGGAGCTCCTACAATGAGCAGTTCTTC. It yields the protein CASSVTQRGSSYNEQFF.

The chain combines TRBV19 with TRBJ1-1; D may be TRBD1 (5 bases). The V and J ends lost 4 bases and 3 bases respectively, with 9 bases between them. Germline V gene data show CDR1 as LNHDA and CDR2 as SQIVND (reference sequence). The CDR3 is 13 residues long. The CDR3: CASSKQDHTEAFF. The DNA of the CDR3 is TGTGCCAGTAGTAAACAGGACCACACTGAAGCTTTCTTT.

The chain couples TRBV11-2 to TRBJ2-1; 8 bases match TRBD1. Per germline, CDR1 SGHAT and CDR2 FQNNGV. The length of the CDR3 is 14 residues. J gave up 8 bases and V 4 bases, and 7 bases lay outside the gene matches. Here the CDR3 reads CASSSLTGAYEQFF. The CDR3 coding sequence is TGTGCCAGCAGCTCACTGACAGGGGCCTATGAGCAGTTCTTC.

The V call is TRBV9, the J call TRBJ1-4; the D gene is possibly TRBD1 (5 bases). The CDR3 spans 15 residues. V was clipped by 4 bases and J by 0 bases, with 10 bases between them. CDR1 is SGDLS, CDR2 YYNGEE, per germline. The CDR3 nucleotides are TGTGCCAGCAGCTCCCGACAGACAACTAATGAAAAACTGTTTTTT. Its translation is CASSSRQTTNEKLFF. The full variable domain, with the rest looked up from reference TRBV9 and TRBJ1-4, is DSGVTQTPKHLITATGQRVTLRCSPRSGDLSVYWYQQSLDQGLQFLIQYYNGEERAKGNILERFSAQQFPDLHSELNLSSLELGDSALYFCASSSRQTTNEKLFFGSGTQLSVL.

The gene calls are TRBV12-3 or TRBV12-4 and TRBJ1-5; D is ambiguous. CDR3 length: 12 amino acids. The ends were cut back, 2 bases at V and 6 bases at J, with 5 bases in the middle. This CDR3 reads CASSLYGQPQHF. CDR3 nucleotides: TGTGCCAGCAGTTTATACGGTCAGCCCCAGCATTTT.

V is TRBV11-2 and J is TRBJ1-1; maybe TRBD1 (5 bases). V lost 4 bases and J 1 base, leaving 13 bases between the germline ends. The CDR3 extends over 15 amino acids. Germline V lookup: CDR1 SGHAT, CDR2 FQNNGV. The CDR3 spells CASSSTGLTNTEAFF. The DNA for the CDR3 is TGTGCCAGCAGCTCGACGGGACTCACGAACACTGAAGCTTTCTTT.

This clone was seen once. This chain connects TRBV13 to TRBJ1-2; possibly TRBD1 for D (6 bases). The germline CDR1 and CDR2 sequences are PRHDT and FYEKMQ (reference sequence). With 4 bases removed from V and 6 bases from J, the gap between germline ends came to 18 bases. The length of the CDR3 is 15 residues. The chain's CDR3 is CASSYQSTGIDGYTF. CDR3 coding DNA: TGTGCCAGCAGCTATCAATCGACAGGCATTGATGGCTACACCTTC.

The rearrangement uses TRBV18 and TRBJ1-4; no firm D call. The CDR3 totals 15 residues. Germline V gene sequence: CDR1 KGHSH, CDR2 LQKENI. The V gene lost 1 base and the J gene lost 3 bases, with 9 bases spanning the gap. The CDR3 DNA reads TGTGCCAGCTCACCACGGGAGAGGGCTAATGAAAAACTGTTTTTT. This sequence encodes CASSPRERANEKLFF.

V is TRBV19 and J is TRBJ1-2; D call uncertain. This CDR3 comprises 14 residues. The germline CDR1 and CDR2 sequences are LNHDA and SQIVND (reference sequence). The germline V and J ends were trimmed by 5 bases and 5 bases, with 15 bases remaining between them. This CDR3 reads CASSPGSSPYGYTF. In DNA form, the CDR3 reads TGTGCCAGTAGTCCTGGCTCTTCTCCTTATGGCTACACCTTC.

The chain joins TRBV5-6 to TRBJ1-2; 7 nucleotides agree with TRBD1. The length of the CDR3 is 15 residues. V shed 4 bases and J 3 bases; nucleotides not matched to a gene: 9. Germline V CDR1 and CDR2: SGHDT, YYEEEE. Here the CDR3 reads CASSPIDRVDYGYTF. In DNA form, the CDR3 reads TGTGCCAGCAGCCCTATTGACAGGGTGGACTATGGCTACACCTTC.

The V and J genes are TRBV10-3 and TRBJ2-3; 8 nucleotides match TRBD2. This CDR3 is 13 amino acids long. Trimming at V came to 9 bases and at J to 1 base, leaving 3 bases not matched to a gene. The germline gives CDR1 ENHRY, CDR2 SYGVKD. The CDR3 nucleotides read TGTGCCATAAAAGCGGGGGGCACAGATACGCAGTATTTT. It is translated as CAIKAGGTDTQYF.

The chain employs TRBV6-2 or TRBV6-3 and TRBJ2-7; tentative D call: TRBD1 (5 bases). The CDR3 is made up of 14 amino acids. CDR1 MNHEY and CDR2 SVGEGT come from the germline V gene. Trimming shortened V by 3 bases and J by 5 bases, and 14 bases separated the two germline ends. The CDR3 bases are TGTGCCAGCAGTTATCAGGGCATCGGAAACGAGCAGTACTTC. It codes for CASSYQGIGNEQYF.

The V and J genes are TRBV5-1 and TRBJ1-1; TRBD1 matches 9 bases. With 4 bases clipped from V and 7 bases from J, the junction kept 5 bases outside the gene matches. This CDR3 comprises 13 residues. CDR1 is SGHRS, CDR2 YFSETQ, per germline. In nucleotides, the CDR3 is TGCGCCAGCAGCACAGGGGGCTCCGTTGAAGCTTTCTTT. This translates into CASSTGGSVEAFF. The variable domain in full, with the rest retrieved from reference TRBV5-1 and TRBJ1-1, is KAGVTQTPRYLIKTRGQQVTLSCSPISGHRSVSWYQQTPGQGLQFLFEYFSETQRNKGNFPGRFSGRQFSNSRSEMNVSTLELGDSALYLCASSTGGSVEAFFGQGTRLTVV.

This chain uses TRBV19 with TRBJ1-3; D is uncertain. Germline CDR1 LNHDA, CDR2 SQIVND (reference sequence). The CDR3 contains 16 residues. Trimming cost V 6 bases and J 0 bases, with 15 bases left between them. CDR3 residues: CASRSFDEGSGNTIYF. CDR3 coding DNA: TGTGCCAGTAGATCCTTTGACGAGGGCTCTGGAAACACCATATATTTT.

As regards this clone: Additional DNA sequences in this sample encode the identical CDR3. The J gene is TRBJ1-1, the V gene TRBV18; tentative D call: TRBD1 (5 bases). Germline CDR1 reads KGHSH; CDR2 reads LQKENI. The V end lost 3 bases, the J end lost 2 bases, and 7 bases lay between the germline ends. The CDR3 is 13 residues long. The DNA for the CDR3 is TGTGCCAGCTCACCCACAGGAAACACTGAAGCTTTCTTT. Residues: CASSPTGNTEAFF.

The chain recombines TRBV3-1 (or the pseudogene TRBV3-2) with TRBJ1-1; D might be TRBD1 (6 bases). Per germline, CDR1 LGHDT and CDR2 YNNKEL (reference sequence). Trimming removed 4 bases at V and 3 bases at J, with 12 bases between. CDR3 length: 14 amino acids. CDR3 residues: CASSPAGVDTEAFF. CDR3 bases: TGTGCCAGCAGCCCAGCAGGGGTGGACACTGAAGCTTTCTTT.

The chain uses TRBV4-1 and TRBJ1-1, with TRBD1 matching 8 bases. The CDR3 spans 14 residues. The J segment lost 4 bases and the V segment lost 4 bases, leaving 5 bases of the junction unmatched. The germline V gene encodes CDR1 MGHRA and CDR2 YSYEKL. CDR3 DNA sequence: TGCGCCAGCAGCCGCCTCACAGGGGGCACTGAAGCTTTCTTT. It is translated as CASSRLTGGTEAFF.

This clone appeared once. V and J are TRBV3-1 (or the pseudogene TRBV3-2) and TRBJ2-2; D perhaps matches TRBD2 (5 bases). Germline V gives CDR1 LGHDT, CDR2 YNNKEL (reference sequence). Trimming removed 0 bases at V and 6 bases at J, with 8 bases between. CDR3 size: 14 residues. The CDR3 sequence is CASSQELASGELFF. In DNA, the CDR3 is TGTGCCAGCAGCCAAGAGTTAGCGTCCGGGGAGCTGTTTTTT.

The V gene is TRBV7-9, the J gene TRBJ2-3; D is unclear. The CDR3 extends over 13 amino acids. Germline V gene sequence: CDR1 SEHNR, CDR2 FQNEAQ (reference sequence). V lost 1 base and J 4 bases, leaving 6 bases between the germline ends. CDR3 region: CASSLVHADTQYF. The CDR3 coding sequence is TGTGCCAGCAGCTTAGTCCATGCAGATACGCAGTATTTT.

V usage is TRBV19 and J usage is TRBJ2-1, with 12 bases fitting TRBD2. Germline values: CDR1 LNHDA, CDR2 SQIVND (reference sequence). CDR3 length: 17 residues. The ends lost 3 bases at V and 5 bases at J; junction bases unmatched: 8. This CDR3 is CASSMTSGGRGNNEQFF. The DNA of the CDR3 is TGTGCCAGTAGTATGACTAGCGGGGGCCGGGGGAACAATGAGCAGTTCTTC.

The chain is built from TRBV14 and TRBJ2-7; D ambiguous. Germline lookup yields CDR1 SGHDN and CDR2 FVKESK. The ends were cut back, 1 base at V and 2 bases at J, with 12 bases in the middle. The CDR3 totals 15 residues. This chain's CDR3 is CASSQGLPLAYEQYF. The DNA for the CDR3 is TGTGCCAGCAGCCAAGGGCTCCCGTTGGCCTACGAGCAGTACTTC.

This clone was seen more than once but under ten times. The V and J genes are TRBV29-1 and TRBJ1-1; D is unresolved. Between the trimmed V and J ends, which lost 2 bases and 5 bases, there was a span of 12 bases. CDR3 size: 13 residues. Germline CDR1 is SQVTM and CDR2 is ANQGSEA. CDR3 in amino acids: CSVEHVGRTEAFF. The CDR3, as DNA: TGCAGCGTTGAACATGTCGGCAGGACTGAAGCTTTCTTT.

The chain recombines TRBV30 with TRBJ1-3; TRBD1 might be the D (5 bases). This CDR3 region has 14 residues. Germline loops: CDR1 GTSNPN, CDR2 SVGIG (reference sequence). V shed 1 base and J shed 4 bases, with 11 bases lying between them. This CDR3 reads CAWSAMGQGNTIYF. The CDR3 DNA sequence: TGTGCCTGGAGTGCCATGGGGCAGGGAAACACCATATATTTT.

Concerning this clone: In the same sample, other DNA sequences code for this CDR3. The chain has TRBV5-1 and TRBJ1-5; D remains ambiguous. CDR3 length equals 14 residues. Germline CDR1 SGHRS, CDR2 YFSETQ. V dropped 0 bases and J dropped 2 bases, with 6 bases sitting between them. CDR3 nucleotide sequence: TGCGCCAGCAGCTTGGGGGCAGGCAATCAGCCCCAGCATTTT. Amino acid sequence: CASSLGAGNQPQHF.